This entry lists 2 T cell receptor beta chains sequenced from one sample in a study of HIV-infected patients and healthy controls. Reverse transcription used approximately 500 ng RNA and constant-region primers for alpha and beta. Using multiplexing indices, alpha and beta chain libraries were generated apart by chain-specific third strand synthesis. TCRdb called the 5' RACE reads again in MiXCR, with one record for every CDR3 protein. Here the sample spans around 26,000 distinct CDR3 sequences, about 9% being singletons. Whole blood was used without fractionation, so all unsorted peripheral T cells were included. Sequenced sample: blood. The source of these receptors is an adult in good health.

This clonotype was detected many times. The chain recombines TRBV14 with TRBJ2-1, with TRBD1 matching 8 bases. The junction had 7 bases not matched to a gene; V was cut back by 4 bases and J by 8 bases. The CDR3 sequence is 14 residues long. Germline V gene sequence: CDR1 SGHDN, CDR2 FVKESK. The CDR3 DNA reads as TGTGCCAGCAGCCCAATGGCACAGGGGGATGAGCAGTTCTTC. It specifies CASSPMAQGDEQFF. The variable domain in full, with the rest retrieved from reference TRBV14 and TRBJ2-1, is EAGVTQFPSHSVIEKGQTVTLRCDPISGHDNLYWYRRVMGKEIKFLLHFVKESKQDESGMPNNRFLAERTGGTYSTLKVQPAELEDSGVYFCASSPMAQGDEQFFGPGTRLTVL.

This clonotype was counted ten times or more. As DNA, the CDR3 is TGTGCCAGCAGTTGGGGAGACAGGGTCGGCACTGAAGCTTTCTTT. This sequence encodes CASSWGDRVGTEAFF. This chain joins TRBV6-2 or TRBV6-3 and TRBJ1-1, with 7 positions matching TRBD1. Germline CDR1 MNHEY, CDR2 SVGEGT. CDR3 length equals 15 residues. The V and J ends lost 4 bases and 4 bases, in that order; junction bases with no gene match: 9.